This T cell receptor (beta chain) was sequenced in a study of pediatric ulcerative colitis. Broader study findings: Blood-rectal clonal overlap within each person was significantly higher in ulcerative colitis patients than controls. Total lymphocyte DNA, not sorted subsets, was the template.

Sequenced by immunoSEQ multiplex PCR; TCRdb stores in-frame clones only, minus some. The table records more than 35,000 clones, around 73% of them present only once. Turning to this clone: What it recognizes is unknown.

The rectum was sampled with one to two pinch biopsies at colonoscopy. This CDR3 contains 14 residues. The ends lost 5 bases at V and 3 bases at J; junction bases unmatched: 6. Germline lookup yields CDR1 MDHEN and CDR2 SYDVKM. The sequence was obtained from a boy aged 5-17 years with moderate ulcerative colitis. Sequences were obtained from gut tissue. This chain joins TRBV28 and TRBJ2-7, with 8 bases aligning to TRBD1. The CDR3 DNA reads TGTGCCAGCAGTAGACAGGGGCGCTTCTACGAGCAGTACTTC. It specifies CASSRQGRFYEQYF.